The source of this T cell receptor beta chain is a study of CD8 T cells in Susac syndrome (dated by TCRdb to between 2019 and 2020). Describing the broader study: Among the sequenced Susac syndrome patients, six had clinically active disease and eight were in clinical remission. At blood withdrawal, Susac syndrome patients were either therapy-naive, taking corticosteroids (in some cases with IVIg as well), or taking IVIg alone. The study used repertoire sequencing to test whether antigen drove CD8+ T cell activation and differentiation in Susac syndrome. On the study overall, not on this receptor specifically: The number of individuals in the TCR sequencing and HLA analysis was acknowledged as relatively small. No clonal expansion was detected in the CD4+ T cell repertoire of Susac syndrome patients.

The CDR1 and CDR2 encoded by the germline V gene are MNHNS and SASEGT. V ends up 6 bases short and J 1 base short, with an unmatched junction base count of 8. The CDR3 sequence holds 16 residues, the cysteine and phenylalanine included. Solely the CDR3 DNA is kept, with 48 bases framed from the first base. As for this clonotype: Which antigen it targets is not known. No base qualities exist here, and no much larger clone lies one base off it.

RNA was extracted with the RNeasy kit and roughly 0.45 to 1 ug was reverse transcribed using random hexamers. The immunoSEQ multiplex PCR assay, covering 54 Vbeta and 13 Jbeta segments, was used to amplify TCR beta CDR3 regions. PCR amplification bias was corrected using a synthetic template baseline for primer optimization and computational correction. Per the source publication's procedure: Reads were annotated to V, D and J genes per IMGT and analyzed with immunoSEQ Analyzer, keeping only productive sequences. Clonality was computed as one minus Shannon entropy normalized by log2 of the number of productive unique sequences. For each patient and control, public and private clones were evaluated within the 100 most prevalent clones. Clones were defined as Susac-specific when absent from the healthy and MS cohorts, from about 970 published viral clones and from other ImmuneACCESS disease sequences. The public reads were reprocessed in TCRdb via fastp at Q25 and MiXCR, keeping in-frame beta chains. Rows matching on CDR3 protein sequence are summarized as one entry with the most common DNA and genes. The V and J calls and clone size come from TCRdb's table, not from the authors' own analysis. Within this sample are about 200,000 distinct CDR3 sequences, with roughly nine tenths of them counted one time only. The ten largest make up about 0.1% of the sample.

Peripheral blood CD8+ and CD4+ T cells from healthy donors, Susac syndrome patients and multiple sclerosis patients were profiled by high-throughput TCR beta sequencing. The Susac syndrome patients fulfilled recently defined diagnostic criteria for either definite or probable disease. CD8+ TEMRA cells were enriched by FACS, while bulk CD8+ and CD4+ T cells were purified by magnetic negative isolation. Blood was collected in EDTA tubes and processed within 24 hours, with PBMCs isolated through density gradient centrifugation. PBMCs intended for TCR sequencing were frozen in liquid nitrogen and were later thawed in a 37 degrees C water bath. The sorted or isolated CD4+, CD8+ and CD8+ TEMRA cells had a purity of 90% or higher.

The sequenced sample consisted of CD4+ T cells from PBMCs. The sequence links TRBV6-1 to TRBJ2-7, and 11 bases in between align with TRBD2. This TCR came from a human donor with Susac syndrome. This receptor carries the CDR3 CASRTLAGVRSYEQYF. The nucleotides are TGTGCCAGCAGGACACTAGCGGGGGTCCGTTCCTACGAGCAGTACTTC.